A single sample gave rise to the 15 T cell receptor beta chains below, sequenced in a study of response to subunit inactivated influenza vaccine. TCRdb processed the RT-PCR reads anew with MiXCR; each CDR3 protein has one entry. The sample lists 540,000 or so distinct CDR3 sequences, over 10% seen once, with 13% in the top ten. Source: PBMCs from blood, taken 35 to 45 days after vaccination. The receptors shown here come from a man aged 45 to 65 who received an inactivated influenza vaccine.

The rearrangement uses TRBV29-1 and TRBJ2-5; no definite D call. Trimming removed 3 bases from V and 2 bases from J, with 10 bases in between. From germline, CDR1 is SQVTM and CDR2 ANQGSEA. CDR3 length equals 13 residues. The DNA of the CDR3 is TGCAGCGTTGAGACGGCTATACAAGAGACCCAGTACTTC. Protein sequence: CSVETAIQETQYF.

This clonotype was counted between two and nine times. This chain joins TRBV5-1 and TRBJ2-7; 8 bases fit TRBD2. Looked up from germline, CDR1 is SGHRS and CDR2 is YFSETQ. There are 16 residues in the CDR3. After removal of 4 bases from V and 0 bases from J, the junction contained 9 bases not matched to a gene. As DNA, the CDR3 is TGCGCCAGCAGCCTACTAGCGGTCCCCAACTCCTACGAGCAGTACTTC. This sequence encodes CASSLLAVPNSYEQYF.

This clonotype appeared a few times. The chain combines TRBV12-3 or TRBV12-4 with TRBJ2-7; TRBD1 matches at 7 bases. The CDR3 spans 14 residues. The V gene end was trimmed by 3 bases and the J gene end by 3 bases; junction bases not matched to a gene: 5. In DNA form, the CDR3 reads TGTGCCAGCAGTTTGGGGACAGTGAACTACGAGCAGTACTTC. Translated, it gives CASSLGTVNYEQYF.

This clonotype was observed a few times. V usage is TRBV20-1 and J usage is TRBJ1-2; D call uncertain. The CDR3 runs to 11 residues. Looked up from germline, CDR1 is DFQATT and CDR2 is SNEGSKA (reference sequence). Trimming took off 1 base at V and 8 bases at J, with 8 bases between the two ends. CDR3 region: CSARAWGGYTF. The CDR3 bases are TGCAGTGCTAGAGCTTGGGGAGGCTACACCTTC.

This clonotype showed up just a few times. J is TRBJ2-1 and V is TRBV4-3; 10 bases match TRBD1. Germline V gene data show CDR1 as LGHNA and CDR2 as YSLEER. Trimming took 4 bases from V and 3 from J; bases not matched to a gene: 6. The CDR3 runs to 16 residues. Written as DNA, the CDR3 is TGCGCCAGCAGCCGACGACAGGGGGCTAACTACAATGAGCAGTTCTTC. It yields the protein CASSRRQGANYNEQFF.

V is TRBV9 and J is TRBJ2-3; D not resolved. Trimming took 1 base from V and 0 from J, leaving 12 bases between them. Germline assignment: CDR1 SGDLS and CDR2 YYNGEE. CDR3 length: 16 residues. The CDR3 sequence: CASSVSIGASTDTQYF. Here the CDR3 DNA reads TGTGCCAGCAGCGTATCCATCGGTGCTAGCACAGATACGCAGTATTTT.

This clonotype was found many times. The chain has TRBV7-9 and TRBJ2-7; 9 positions match TRBD2. The CDR3 sequence is 15 residues long. Germline V gives CDR1 SEHNR, CDR2 FQNEAQ (reference sequence). Trimming cost V 1 base and J 2 bases; bases outside gene matches: 3. As DNA, the CDR3 is TGTGCCAGCAGCTTAGGAGCGGGAGGCACCTACGAGCAGTACTTC. Its protein product is CASSLGAGGTYEQYF. The full variable domain, its missing parts supplied by reference TRBV7-9 and TRBJ2-7, is DTGVSQNPRHKITKRGQNVTFRCDPISEHNRLYWYRQTLGQGPEFLTYFQNEAQLEKSRLLSDRFSAERPKGSFSTLEIQRTEQGDSAMYLCASSLGAGGTYEQYFGPGTRLTVT.

V gene TRBV7-8 combines with J gene TRBJ1-6, with 7 bases that match TRBD1. Germline assignment: CDR1 SGHVS and CDR2 FQNEAQ. Losses at the gene ends were 8 bases for V and 8 bases for J; bases not matched to a gene: 21. This CDR3 is 18 amino acids long. The CDR3 bases are TGTGCCAGCGGGCGTTGGGAACAGGGGACCCTGATGCATTCACCCCTCCACTTT. Protein sequence: CASGRWEQGTLMHSPLHF.

This clonotype appeared many times. Sequence at one end of the junction differs from germline and may be a read error. The rearrangement uses TRBV12-3 or TRBV12-4 and TRBJ1-1; D remains ambiguous. There are 13 residues in the CDR3. CDR3 DNA sequence: TGTGCCAGCACTCTCCAGGTGAACACTGAAGTTTTCTTT. Translation gives CASTLQVNTEVFF.

This clonotype was detected a few times. This chain joins TRBV20-1 and TRBJ2-1; D call uncertain. The germline CDR1 and CDR2 sequences are DFQATT and SNEGSKA (reference sequence). CDR3 size: 12 residues. V lost 1 base and J lost 5, with 6 bases in between. The CDR3 reads CSARGGHNEQFF. DNA for the CDR3: TGCAGTGCTAGAGGGGGTCACAATGAGCAGTTCTTC.

This chain uses TRBV28 with TRBJ2-7; 7 bases are shared with TRBD1. Trimming at V came to 6 bases and at J to 5 bases, leaving 7 bases not matched to a gene. CDR1 and CDR2 from the germline V gene are MDHEN and SYDVKM. CDR3 size: 13 residues. The CDR3 sequence is CASRATGDDEQYF. Here the CDR3 DNA reads TGTGCCAGCAGAGCTACAGGGGACGACGAGCAGTACTTC.

This clonotype was seen a handful of times. V and J are TRBV20-1 and TRBJ2-2; TRBD2 matches 9 bases. V lost 5 bases to trimming and J lost 2 bases; unmatched junction nucleotides: 6. The CDR3 extends over 15 amino acids. CDR1 DFQATT and CDR2 SNEGSKA come from the germline V gene (reference sequence). In nucleotides, the CDR3 is TGCAGTGCTCGAGCTAGCGGGGTAAACACCGGGGAGCTGTTTTTT. It codes for CSARASGVNTGELFF.

The chain joins TRBV4-1 to TRBJ1-1; unclear D gene. This CDR3 has 17 amino acids. From germline, CDR1 is MGHRA and CDR2 YSYEKL. V gave up 1 base and J gave up 0 bases, with 15 bases separating them. The CDR3 sequence: CASSQGMIWNMNTEAFF. CDR3 in DNA: TGCGCCAGCAGCCAAGGTATGATATGGAACATGAACACTGAAGCTTTCTTT.

The chain is built from TRBV9 and TRBJ2-7, with TRBD2 matching over 13 bases. Germline V gene data show CDR1 as SGDLS and CDR2 as YYNGEE. The CDR3 consists of 16 residues. V was pared by 2 bases and J by 5 bases, with 7 bases of the junction left unmatched. DNA of the CDR3: TGTGCCAGCAGCGTGAGGGGACTAGCGGGAAGAGACGAGCAGTACTTC. The encoded protein is CASSVRGLAGRDEQYF.

J is TRBJ1-2 and V is TRBV11-2, with D perhaps matching TRBD1 (6 bases). The CDR3 is 12 amino acids. The ends were cut back, 2 bases at V and 6 bases at J, with 7 bases in the middle. CDR1 is SGHAT and CDR2 is FQNNGV in the germline V gene. The CDR3 nucleotides are TGTGCCAGCAGCTTATCAGGGGATGGCTACACCTTC. Residues: CASSLSGDGYTF.